This T cell receptor beta chain was recorded in a study of patients and donors after allogeneic stem cell transplantation. TCRdb processed the RT-PCR reads anew with MiXCR; each CDR3 protein has one entry. In the table there are about a million distinct CDR3 sequences, roughly 18% of which are singletons. The ends lost 2 bases at V and 5 bases at J; junction bases unmatched: 7. There are 15 residues in the CDR3. In germline, CDR1 is SGHTA, CDR2 FQGNSA. The chain employs TRBV7-2 and TRBJ2-7, with 9 positions matching TRBD1. Sequencing was carried out using blood, either unsorted or a sorted T cell fraction (not recorded which). The clonotype originates from a human donor who was either an allogeneic HSCT recipient or a stem cell or donor lymphocyte infusion donor (not recorded which). It is not recorded whose cells these are; they may come from a transplant donor. The CDR3 loop is CASSLSGTGPHEQYF. Here the CDR3 DNA reads TGTGCCAGCAGCTTATCCGGGACAGGGCCCCACGAGCAGTACTTC.